This section outlines one T cell receptor beta chain sequence together with its context. V was pared by 4 bases and J by 4 bases, with 11 bases between. CDR3 length: 13 amino acids. Germline CDR1 LNHNV, CDR2 YYDKDF (reference sequence). This entry comes from a study of blood T cell repertoires in COVID-19. This table comes from immunoSEQ multiplex PCR, and its TCRdb copy is limited to in-frame clones, with some not included. Among some 400,000 clones, around 87% were seen once, and the ten largest hold about 9.4%. This sequence joins TRBV15 and TRBJ2-7; D possibly corresponds to TRBD1 (5 bases). The source material was peripheral blood. This clonotype was obtained from a woman under 40 with COVID-19, enrolled during active disease. CDR3 bases: TGTGCCACCAGCATAGGACACGAGTACGAGCAGTACTTC. It is translated as CATSIGHEYEQYF.